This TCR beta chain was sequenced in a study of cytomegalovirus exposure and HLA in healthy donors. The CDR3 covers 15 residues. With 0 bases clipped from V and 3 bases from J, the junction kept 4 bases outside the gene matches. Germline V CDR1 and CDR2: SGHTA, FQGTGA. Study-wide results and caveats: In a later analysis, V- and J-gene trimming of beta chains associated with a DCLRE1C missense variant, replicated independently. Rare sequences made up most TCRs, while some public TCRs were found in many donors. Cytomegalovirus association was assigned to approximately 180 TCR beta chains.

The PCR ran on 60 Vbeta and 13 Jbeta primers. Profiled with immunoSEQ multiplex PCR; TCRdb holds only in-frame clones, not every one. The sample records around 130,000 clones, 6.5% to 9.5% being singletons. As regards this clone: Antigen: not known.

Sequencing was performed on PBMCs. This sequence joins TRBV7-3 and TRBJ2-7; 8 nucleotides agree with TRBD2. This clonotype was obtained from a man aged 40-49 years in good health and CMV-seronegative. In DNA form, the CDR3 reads TGTGCCAGCAGCTTAACCGCGGGGGGTCACTACGAGCAGTACTTC. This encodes CASSLTAGGHYEQYF.